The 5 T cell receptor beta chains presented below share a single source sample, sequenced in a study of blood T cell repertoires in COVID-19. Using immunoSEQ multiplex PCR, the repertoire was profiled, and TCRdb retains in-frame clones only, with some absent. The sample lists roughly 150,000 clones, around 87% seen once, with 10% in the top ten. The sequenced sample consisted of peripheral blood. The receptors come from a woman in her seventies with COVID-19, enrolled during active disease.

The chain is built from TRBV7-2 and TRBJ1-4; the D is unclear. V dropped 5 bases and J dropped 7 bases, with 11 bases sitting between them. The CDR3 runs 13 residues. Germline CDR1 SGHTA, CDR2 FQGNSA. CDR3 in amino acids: CASSPPWAEKLFF. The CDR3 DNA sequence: TGTGCCAGCAGCCCCCCCTGGGCTGAAAAACTGTTTTTT.

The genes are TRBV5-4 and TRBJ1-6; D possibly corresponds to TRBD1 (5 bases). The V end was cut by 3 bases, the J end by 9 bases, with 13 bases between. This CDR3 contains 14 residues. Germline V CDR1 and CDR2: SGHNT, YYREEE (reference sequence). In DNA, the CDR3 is TGTGCCAGCAGCTCTAGGACAAGTCCTTCACCCCTCCACTTT. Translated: CASSSRTSPSPLHF. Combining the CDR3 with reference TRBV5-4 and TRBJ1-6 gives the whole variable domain ETGVTQSPTHLIKTRGQQVTLRCSSQSGHNTVSWYQQALGQGPQFIFQYYREEENGRGNFPPRFSGLQFPNYSSELNVNALELDDSALYLCASSSRTSPSPLHFGNGTRLTVT.

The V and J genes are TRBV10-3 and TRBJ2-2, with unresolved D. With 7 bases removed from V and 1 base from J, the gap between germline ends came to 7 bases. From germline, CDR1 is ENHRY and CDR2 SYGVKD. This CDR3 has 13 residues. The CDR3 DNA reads TGTGCCATCACCACGAGGAACACCGGGGAGCTGTTTTTT. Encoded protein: CAITTRNTGELFF.

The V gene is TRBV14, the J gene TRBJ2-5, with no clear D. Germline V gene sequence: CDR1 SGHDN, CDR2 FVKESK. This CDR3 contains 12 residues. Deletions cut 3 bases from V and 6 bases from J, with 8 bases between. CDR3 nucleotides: TGTGCCAGCAGCCACGTAACACAGACCCAGTACTTC. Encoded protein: CASSHVTQTQYF.

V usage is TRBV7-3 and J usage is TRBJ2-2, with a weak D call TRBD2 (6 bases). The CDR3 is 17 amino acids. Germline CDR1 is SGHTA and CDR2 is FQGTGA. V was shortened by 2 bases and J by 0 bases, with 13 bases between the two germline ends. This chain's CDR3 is CASSLGVGLSNTGELFF. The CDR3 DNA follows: TGTGCCAGCAGCTTAGGGGTGGGACTTTCGAACACCGGGGAGCTGTTTTTT. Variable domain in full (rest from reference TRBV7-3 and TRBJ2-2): GAGVSQTPSNKVTEKGKYVELRCDPISGHTALYWYRQSLGQGPEFLIYFQGTGAADDSGLPNDRFFAVRPEGSVSTLKIQRTERGDSAVYLCASSLGVGLSNTGELFFGEGSRLTVL.